A few counts support the clone carrying this TCR beta chain. This CDR3 comprises 14 residues. Germline CDR1 and CDR2: ENHRY and SYGVKD. The V end lost 3 bases, the J end lost 0 bases, and 8 bases lay between the germline ends. Using its own MiXCR run on the 5' RACE reads, TCRdb lists one record per CDR3 protein. The sample includes 430,000 or so distinct CDR3 sequences, roughly 24% seen only once; the top ten take 2.9%. This specimen belongs to a study of identical twins. In addition, the sample was reused for a study of T cells expressing NK-cell markers.

The sequencing input was CD4+ T cells sorted from blood. The chain recombines TRBV10-3 with TRBJ1-1; no firm D call. The sequence derives from a woman under 30 in good health. Here the CDR3 reads CAISDSPVNTEAFF. The CDR3 DNA sequence: TGTGCCATCAGTGATAGCCCCGTGAACACTGAAGCTTTCTTT.